This is a list of T cell receptor beta chains from one sample in a study of blood T cell repertoires in COVID-19. Here immunoSEQ multiplex PCR was the method, and the copy in TCRdb shows in-frame clones only, minus some. The sample has tens of thousands of clones; 70% to 90% are singletons. Sequencing was done on a sample of peripheral blood. The receptors here all came from a man aged 50 or older with active or convalescent COVID-19. The CDR3 runs from the conserved cysteine through the conserved F or W. Size tells how often a clone was seen (once, few, many) or the class of an expanded clone, and some rows leave it out.

TRBJ2-1 | TRBV14 | - | CASSQDKFFDYFVEDLGSNEQFF
TRBJ1-1 | TRBV11-2 | once | CASSLVRQGYVAFF
TRBJ1-5 | TRBV24-1 | - | CATSDSRDTRPDQPQHF
TRBJ1-1 | TRBV6-1 | - | CASSDPGQIFTEAFF
TRBJ2-3 | TRBV24-1 | - | CATSDSRGGVSTDTQYF
TRBJ1-5 | TRBV6-2/TRBV6-3 | - | CASSYPTGRNQPQHF
TRBJ1-3 | TRBV5-1 | once | CASSSTKSSGNTIYF
TRBJ1-2 | TRBV5-4 | once | CASSSRDRGFYGYTF
TRBJ2-3 | TRBV5-5 | - | CASSLRGDDTQYF
TRBJ1-4 | TRBV11-3 | - | CASSHYRGRVDAANEKLFF
TRBJ1-1 | TRBV24-1 | few | CATSSGDTEAFF
TRBJ1-4 | TRBV20-1 | - | CSASGGAGEKLFF
TRBJ1-2 | TRBV12-3/TRBV12-4 | - | CASSDSYGYTF
TRBJ2-3 | TRBV28 | many | CASSLWDGRGLNTQYF
TRBJ2-3 | TRBV6-1 | - | CASSDSVRLPDTQYF
TRBJ1-4 | TRBV12-3/TRBV12-4 | - | CASKGAPNEKLFF
TRBJ1-1 | TRBV29-1 | - | CSASGQGRGTEAFF
TRBJ1-1 | TRBV28 | - | CASSQQGAEAFF
TRBJ2-7 | TRBV6-1 | - | CASSELSGRGSYEQYF
TRBJ2-7 | TRBV3-1/TRBV3-2 | - | CASSQGGARKTYEQYF
TRBJ2-5 | TRBV30 | - | CAWSFQGPETQYF
TRBJ2-4 | TRBV5-1 | - | CASSLTLGGGRAFENIQYF
TRBJ2-1 | TRBV7-8 | - | CASSPEQGALQFF
TRBJ2-1 | TRBV24-1 | - | CATSVGTGANEQFF
TRBJ2-1 | TRBV5-4 | - | CASSPTSGSLDNEQFF
TRBJ1-2 | TRBV5-4 | - | CASSLAGFNYGYTF
TRBJ2-7 | TRBV15 | - | CATSRGGADYEQYF
TRBJ1-4 | TRBV12-3/TRBV12-4 | - | CASSLDRNEKLFF
TRBJ2-7 | TRBV24-1 | many | CATSAEAGGGYEQYF
TRBJ1-5 | TRBV29-1 | - | CSVGTGVNQPQHF
TRBJ1-2 | TRBV5-6 | - | CASRIRQGYGYTF
TRBJ2-6 | TRBV5-6 | - | CASSLGARANVLTF
TRBJ2-7 | TRBV11-2 | - | CASSLGYVRTPLSYEQYF
TRBJ2-3 | TRBV9 | - | CASSAGVFGGGTDTQYF
TRBJ2-5 | TRBV7-2 | - | CASSLEGRGRAETQYF
TRBJ1-5 | TRBV11-2 | - | CASSLFMGQNQPQHF
TRBJ2-3 | TRBV28 | - | CASRDPAGGITSGAPFGTQYF
TRBJ2-2 | TRBV18 | - | CASSPRTSGNTGELFF
TRBJ1-6 | TRBV10-1 | - | CASSAGQNNSPLHF
TRBJ2-5 | TRBV25-1 | - | CASSRPGFGETQYF
TRBJ1-2 | TRBV9 | - | CASSVAPTGQGNYGYTF
TRBJ2-1 | TRBV5-4 | - | CASSLYRSSYNEQFF
TRBJ2-4 | TRBV3-1/TRBV3-2 | - | CASSPGLRGLAKNIQYF
TRBJ2-5 | TRBV6-4 | - | CAGRLVKETQYF
TRBJ2-5 | TRBV15 | - | CATSRDMGGQETQYF
TRBJ2-1 | TRBV2 | - | CASSKGGAYNEQFF
TRBJ1-3 | TRBV19 | - | CASPAADSNGNTIYF
TRBJ1-1 | TRBV29-1 | - | CSVEQGARTEAFF
TRBJ1-4 | TRBV30 | - | CAWNRDEKLFF
TRBJ1-1 | TRBV15 | - | CATSASRGLGAEAFF
TRBJ1-5 | TRBV10-1 | - | CASSGTMNQPQHF
TRBJ2-1 | TRBV3-1/TRBV3-2 | - | CASSQDLWSSGSVSYNEQFF
TRBJ1-5 | TRBV19 | - | CASSNWNQPQHF
TRBJ2-7 | TRBV3-1/TRBV3-2 | - | CASSHSRRGHYEQYF
TRBJ2-2 | TRBV5-1 | - | CASSLVAGVGTGELFF
TRBJ2-5 | TRBV11-3 | - | CASSFGEEEAQYF
TRBJ2-7 | TRBV24-1 | - | CATSDTTGSKTYEQYF
TRBJ2-1 | TRBV5-1 | - | CASSPGQGVHNEQFF
TRBJ2-7 | TRBV7-2 | - | CASSFGLDSYEQYF